The 7 T cell receptor beta chains below come from one sample, sequenced in a study of regulatory T cells in long-lasting Graves disease (dated by TCRdb to the early 2020s). The method was multiplex PCR. The reads were generated on an Illumina HiSeq 4000. iRepertoire HTBI primers and Arm-PCR amplification of CDR3 regions were used to construct TCR beta libraries. TCRdb applied fastp at Q25 and MiXCR to the public reads, then kept only in-frame beta chains. Merged by CDR3 protein, the rows form single entries marked with the most common genes and DNA. For this sample the table gives almost 450,000 distinct CDR3 sequences, of which about a sixth were detected only once. Roughly 10% of the sample is taken by the ten largest. Taken with the paper, the label for time point translates to: newly diagnosed GD, antithyroid drugs for less than 3 months. RNA was extracted from PBMCs in TRIzol for both TCR sequencing and RNA sequencing.

This sample also appeared in a second study, on T cells in Graves' hyperthyroidism and ophthalmopathy.

Sequenced here: peripheral blood mononuclear cells (PBMCs), sampled at new diagnosis, from a patient treated with antithyroid drugs. These receptors all come from a woman younger than 45 with Graves disease. Donor details come from another sample of the same person, matched by shared clones.

The DNA of the CDR3 is TGTGCCTGGAGTGACCCACCGACAGTTCTCACTGAAGCTTTCTTT. Encoded protein: CAWSDPPTVLTEAFF. V gene TRBV30 combines with J gene TRBJ1-1, with D possibly TRBD1 on 5 matching bases. Germline-derived CDR1 and CDR2 are GTSNPN and SVGIG (reference sequence). Trimming shortened V by 1 base and J by 4 bases, and 16 bases separated the two germline ends. This CDR3 region has 15 residues.

The V and J genes are TRBV10-2 and TRBJ1-5; TRBD1 agrees at 10 bases. The CDR3 extends over 18 amino acids. V lost 0 bases to trimming and J lost 2 bases; unmatched junction nucleotides: 7. Germline V CDR1 and CDR2: WSHSY, SAAADI. The CDR3 spells CASSESGQGWGGNQPQHF. The CDR3 nucleotides read TGCGCCAGCAGTGAGTCGGGACAGGGGTGGGGGGGCAATCAGCCCCAGCATTTT.

The chain combines TRBV19 with TRBJ2-1; D is uncertain. Deletions cut 3 bases from V and 4 bases from J, with 10 bases between. Germline CDR1 and CDR2: LNHDA and SQIVND (reference sequence). The CDR3 loop spans 14 amino acids. This chain's CDR3 is CASSIPSSYNEQFF. The CDR3 DNA reads as TGTGCCAGTAGTATTCCTAGTTCTTACAATGAGCAGTTCTTC.

This clonotype was observed a handful of times. J is TRBJ1-5 and V is TRBV20-1; D not resolved. V lost 0 bases, J lost 0 bases, and 12 bases lay in between. The CDR3 runs 16 residues. Germline values: CDR1 DFQATT, CDR2 SNEGSKA (reference sequence). CDR3 nucleotide sequence: TGCAGTGCTAGAGATTCGGGGTTTCGTAGCAATCAGCCCCAGCATTTT. Its translation: CSARDSGFRSNQPQHF.

In its sample, this clonotype was seen a few times. The rearrangement uses TRBV5-1 and TRBJ1-5; D remains unclear. Between the trimmed V and J ends, which lost 6 bases and 2 bases, there was a span of 3 bases. This CDR3 is 11 amino acids long. In germline, CDR1 is SGHRS, CDR2 YFSETQ. The CDR3 DNA reads as TGCGCCAGCAAAGGCAATCAGCCCCAGCATTTT. Protein product: CASKGNQPQHF.

This clonotype was seen a few times. The rearrangement links TRBV7-8 to TRBJ1-5; no clear D gene. The CDR3 is 16 residues long. The V gene lost 1 base and the J gene lost 4 bases, with 14 bases spanning the gap. Germline V gene lookup returns CDR1 SGHVS and CDR2 FQNEAQ. CDR3 DNA: TGTGCCAGCAGCTTAGACCACACGGGCCCAAATCAGCCCCAGCATTTT. Its protein product is CASSLDHTGPNQPQHF.

This clonotype has at least ten counts. The genes are TRBV7-3 and TRBJ2-5, with D hard to call. CDR3 size: 13 residues. The V and J ends lost 4 bases and 5 bases respectively, with 11 bases between them. CDR1 and CDR2 (germline): SGHTA, FQGTGA. The DNA of the CDR3 is TGTGCCAGCAGCTCGTTACTTGGGGAGACCCAGTACTTC. Residues: CASSSLLGETQYF. Together with reference TRBV7-3 and TRBJ2-5, the CDR3 gives the full variable domain: GAGVSQTPSNKVTEKGKYVELRCDPISGHTALYWYRQSLGQGPEFLIYFQGTGAADDSGLPNDRFFAVRPEGSVSTLKIQRTERGDSAVYLCASSSLLGETQYFGPGTRLLVL.